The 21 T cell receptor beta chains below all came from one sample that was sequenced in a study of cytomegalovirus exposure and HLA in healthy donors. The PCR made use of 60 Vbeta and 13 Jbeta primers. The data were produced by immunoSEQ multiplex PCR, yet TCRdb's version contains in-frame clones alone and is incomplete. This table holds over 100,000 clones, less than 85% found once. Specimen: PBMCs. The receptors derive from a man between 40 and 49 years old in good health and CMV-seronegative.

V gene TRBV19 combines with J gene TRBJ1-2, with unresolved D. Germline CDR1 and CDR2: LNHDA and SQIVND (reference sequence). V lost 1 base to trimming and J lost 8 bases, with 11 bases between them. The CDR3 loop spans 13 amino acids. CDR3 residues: CASSIGETGGYTF. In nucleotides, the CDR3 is TGTGCCAGTAGTATAGGCGAAACGGGGGGCTACACCTTC.

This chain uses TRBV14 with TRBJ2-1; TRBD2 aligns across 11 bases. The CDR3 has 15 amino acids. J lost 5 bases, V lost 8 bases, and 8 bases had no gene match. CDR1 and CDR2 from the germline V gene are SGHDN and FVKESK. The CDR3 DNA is TGTGCCAGCCGGAAGCTAGCGGGGGGCCACAATGAGCAGTTCTTC. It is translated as CASRKLAGGHNEQFF.

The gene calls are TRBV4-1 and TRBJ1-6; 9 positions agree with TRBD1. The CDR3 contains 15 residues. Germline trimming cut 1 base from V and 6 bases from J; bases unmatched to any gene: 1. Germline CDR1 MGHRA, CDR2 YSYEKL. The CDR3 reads CASSQADRGNSPLHF. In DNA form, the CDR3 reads TGCGCCAGCAGCCAAGCGGACAGGGGTAATTCACCCCTCCACTTT.

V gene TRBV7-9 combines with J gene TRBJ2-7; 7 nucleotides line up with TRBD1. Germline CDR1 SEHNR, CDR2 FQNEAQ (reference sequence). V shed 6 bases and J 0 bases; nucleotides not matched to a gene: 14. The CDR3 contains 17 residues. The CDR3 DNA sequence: TGTGCCAGCAGTTCGTCAACCGGGACAGATTTCTCCTACGAGCAGTACTTC. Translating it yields CASSSSTGTDFSYEQYF.

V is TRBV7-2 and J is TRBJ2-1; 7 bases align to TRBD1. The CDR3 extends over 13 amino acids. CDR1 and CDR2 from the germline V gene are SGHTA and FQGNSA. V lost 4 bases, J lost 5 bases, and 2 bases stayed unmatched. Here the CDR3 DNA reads TGTGCCAGCAGCTGGGACAGAAACAATGAGCAGTTCTTC. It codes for CASSWDRNNEQFF.

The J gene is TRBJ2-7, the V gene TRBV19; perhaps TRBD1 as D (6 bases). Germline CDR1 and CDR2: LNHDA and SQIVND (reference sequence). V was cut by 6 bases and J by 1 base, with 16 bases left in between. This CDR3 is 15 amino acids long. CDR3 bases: TGTGCCAGTAGCCCCTCAGGGGATGGGTCCTACGAGCAGTACTTC. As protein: CASSPSGDGSYEQYF.

CDR3 amino acids: CASSPGLAGGPSTGELFF. CDR3 DNA: TGTGCCAGCAGCCCTGGACTAGCGGGAGGGCCGAGCACCGGGGAGCTGTTTTTT. The chain joins TRBV7-6 to TRBJ2-2; 15 positions agree with TRBD2. The CDR3 length is 18 residues. V shed 5 bases, J shed 4 bases, and the junction held 8 bases outside the gene matches. CDR1 and CDR2 from the germline V gene are SGHVS and FNYEAQ.

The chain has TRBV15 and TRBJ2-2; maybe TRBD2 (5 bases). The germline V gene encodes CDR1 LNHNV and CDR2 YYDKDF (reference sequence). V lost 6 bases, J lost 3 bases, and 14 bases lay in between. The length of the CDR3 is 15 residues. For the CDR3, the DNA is TGTGCCACCAGGAAAGGACTTAAACACACCGGGGAGCTGTTTTTT. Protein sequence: CATRKGLKHTGELFF.

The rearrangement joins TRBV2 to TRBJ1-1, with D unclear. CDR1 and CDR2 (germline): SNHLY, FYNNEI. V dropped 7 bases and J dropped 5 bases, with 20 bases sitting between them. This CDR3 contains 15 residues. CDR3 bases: TGTGCCAGCAACAGCCCCGTAGCGCAGTGGACTGAAGCTTTCTTT. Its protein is CASNSPVAQWTEAFF.

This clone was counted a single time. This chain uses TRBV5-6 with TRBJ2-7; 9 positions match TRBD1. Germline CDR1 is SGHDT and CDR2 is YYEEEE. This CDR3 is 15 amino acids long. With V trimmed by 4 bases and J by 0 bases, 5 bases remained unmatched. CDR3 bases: TGTGCCAGCAGCGGGGGACAGGGCCCCTCCTACGAGCAGTACTTC. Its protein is CASSGGQGPSYEQYF.

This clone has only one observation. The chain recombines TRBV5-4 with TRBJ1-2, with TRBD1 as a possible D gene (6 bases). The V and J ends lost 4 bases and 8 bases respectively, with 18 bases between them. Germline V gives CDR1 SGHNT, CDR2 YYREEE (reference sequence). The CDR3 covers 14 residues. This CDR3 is CASSPGPQGNGYTF. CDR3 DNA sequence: TGTGCCAGCAGCCCAGGACCCCAGGGGAACGGCTACACCTTC. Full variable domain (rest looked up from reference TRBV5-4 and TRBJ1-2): ETGVTQSPTHLIKTRGQQVTLRCSSQSGHNTVSWYQQALGQGPQFIFQYYREEENGRGNFPPRFSGLQFPNYSSELNVNALELDDSALYLCASSPGPQGNGYTFGSGTRLTVV.

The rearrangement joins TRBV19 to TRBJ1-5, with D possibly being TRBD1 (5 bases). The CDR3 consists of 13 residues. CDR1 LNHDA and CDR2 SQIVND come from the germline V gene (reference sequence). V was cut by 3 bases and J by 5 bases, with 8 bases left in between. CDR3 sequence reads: CASSIWGDQPQHF. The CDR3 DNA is TGTGCCAGTAGTATCTGGGGGGATCAGCCCCAGCATTTT.

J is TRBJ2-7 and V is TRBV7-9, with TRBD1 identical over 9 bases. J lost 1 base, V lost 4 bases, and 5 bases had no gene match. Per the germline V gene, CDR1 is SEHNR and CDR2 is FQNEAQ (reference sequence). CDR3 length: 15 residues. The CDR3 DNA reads TGTGCCAGCAGCTGGCCGGGACAGGGATCCTACGAGCAGTACTTC. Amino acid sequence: CASSWPGQGSYEQYF.

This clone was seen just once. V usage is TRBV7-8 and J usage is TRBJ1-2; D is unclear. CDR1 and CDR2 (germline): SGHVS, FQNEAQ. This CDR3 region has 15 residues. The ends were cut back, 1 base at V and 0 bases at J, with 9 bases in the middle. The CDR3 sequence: CASSLVGGANYGYTF. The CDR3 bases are TGTGCCAGCAGCTTAGTTGGAGGAGCTAACTATGGCTACACCTTC. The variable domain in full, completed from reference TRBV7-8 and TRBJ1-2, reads GAGVSQSPRYKVAKRGQDVALRCDPISGHVSLFWYQQALGQGPEFLTYFQNEAQLDKSGLPSDRFFAERPEGSVSTLKIQRTQQEDSAVYLCASSLVGGANYGYTFGSGTRLTVV.

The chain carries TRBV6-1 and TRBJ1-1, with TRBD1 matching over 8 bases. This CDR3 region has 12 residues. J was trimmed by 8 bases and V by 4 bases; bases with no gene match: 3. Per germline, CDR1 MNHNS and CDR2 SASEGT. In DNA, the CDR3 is TGTGCCAGCAGTGGCCGGGACAGGGAAGCTTTCTTT. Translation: CASSGRDREAFF.

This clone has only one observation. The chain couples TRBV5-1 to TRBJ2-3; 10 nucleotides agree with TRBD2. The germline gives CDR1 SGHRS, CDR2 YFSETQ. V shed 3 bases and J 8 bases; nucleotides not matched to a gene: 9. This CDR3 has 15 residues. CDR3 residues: CASSYGLAGEGTQYF. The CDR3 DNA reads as TGCGCCAGCAGCTACGGGCTAGCGGGAGAAGGTACGCAGTATTTT.

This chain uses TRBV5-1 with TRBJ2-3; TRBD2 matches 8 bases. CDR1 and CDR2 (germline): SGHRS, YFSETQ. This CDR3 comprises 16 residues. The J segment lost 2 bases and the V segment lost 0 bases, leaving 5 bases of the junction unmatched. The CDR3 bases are TGCGCCAGCAGCTTGGTTAGCGGGGTCAACACAGATACGCAGTATTTT. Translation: CASSLVSGVNTDTQYF.

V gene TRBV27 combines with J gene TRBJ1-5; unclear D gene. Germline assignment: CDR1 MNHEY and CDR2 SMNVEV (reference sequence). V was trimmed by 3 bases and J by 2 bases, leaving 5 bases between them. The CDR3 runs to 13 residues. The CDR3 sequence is CASSFSGNQPQHF. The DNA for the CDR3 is TGTGCCAGCAGTTTTTCGGGCAATCAGCCCCAGCATTTT.

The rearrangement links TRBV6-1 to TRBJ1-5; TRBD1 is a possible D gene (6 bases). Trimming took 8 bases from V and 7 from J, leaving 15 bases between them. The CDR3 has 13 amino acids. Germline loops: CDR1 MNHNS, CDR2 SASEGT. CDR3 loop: CASHPRGGQPQHF. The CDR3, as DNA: TGTGCCAGCCATCCCCGGGGGGGCCAGCCCCAGCATTTT.

The DNA of the CDR3 is TGTGCCAGCACCCCACCGGGACTAGATTCCTACGAGCAGTACTTC. It encodes CASTPPGLDSYEQYF. V is TRBV6-5 and J is TRBJ2-7; 8 nucleotides match TRBD2. The J segment lost 1 base and the V segment lost 7 bases, leaving 9 bases of the junction unmatched. The length of the CDR3 is 15 residues. The germline V gene encodes CDR1 MNHEY and CDR2 SVGAGI.

The CDR3 loop is CASSPQVLRGTGELFF. CDR3 nucleotide sequence: TGTGCCAGCAGCCCACAGGTCCTAAGGGGCACCGGGGAGCTGTTTTTT. The genes are TRBV14 and TRBJ2-2, with a possible D match to TRBD1 (5 bases). V was trimmed by 4 bases and J by 4 bases, leaving 16 bases between them. CDR3 length equals 16 residues. Germline lookup yields CDR1 SGHDN and CDR2 FVKESK.